This T cell receptor beta chain was found in a study of blood T cell repertoires in COVID-19. Study-wide context: Samples representing acute and convalescent COVID-19 were sourced from the United States, Italy and Spain. From T cells, B-cell-depleted T cells, or PBMCs came the material, which was cDNA or gDNA.

Per the original data handling: Counts of nucleated cells, estimated from reference gene primer amplification, were obtained. Some clones are missing from TCRdb's copy, which holds only in-frame ones; the method was immunoSEQ multiplex PCR. Clone size and V and J calls were adopted from that table, with D and trimming inferred from the DNA. The table has about 340,000 clones, 87% seen once. Patients from Seattle were sampled longitudinally, starting during active infection. The germline CDR1 and CDR2 sequences are SEHNR and FQNEAQ (reference sequence). CDR3 size: 16 residues. The V segment lost 0 bases and the J segment 0 bases; nucleotides outside the gene matches: 2.

The sequence derives from a woman between 50 and 59 years old with COVID-19, enrolled during active disease. Sequences were obtained from peripheral blood. The V gene is TRBV7-9, the J gene TRBJ1-2, with 9 positions matching TRBD1. CDR3 bases: TGTGCCAGCAGCTTAGCGACAGGGGGAGCTAACTATGGCTACACCTTC. Translation: CASSLATGGANYGYTF.